This T cell receptor (beta chain) was obtained from a study of blood T cell repertoires in COVID-19. Measured with immunoSEQ multiplex PCR; TCRdb has only the in-frame clones, and not every one. Of some 200,000 clones in the sample, around four fifths were seen once. This CDR3 is built from 15 residues. In germline, CDR1 is MDHEN, CDR2 SYDVKM. Trimming removed 3 bases at V and 7 bases at J, with 18 bases between. Sample: peripheral blood. The TCR sequence derives from a woman between 65 and 79 years old with COVID-19, enrolled during active disease. V gene TRBV28 combines with J gene TRBJ1-1, with a tentative D call TRBD1 (5 bases). In nucleotides, the CDR3 is TGTGCCAGCAGTTTGGGGCCCGGCGGAAATGGTGAAGCTTTCTTT. Amino acid sequence: CASSLGPGGNGEAFF.